Each of the 2 T cell receptor beta chains below was sequenced from the same sample in a study of CXCR3-negative and CXCR3-positive naive CD8 T cells. Study conclusions and caveats: Naive CXCR3-positive cells had TRB CDR3s more hydrophobic than those of CXCR3-negative naive cells.

5' RACE with UMI labels generated the TRB cDNA libraries. TCRdb reprocessed the 5' RACE reads, keeping one entry per CDR3 protein, no DNA. In total, the table holds about 150,000 distinct CDR3 sequences. For these receptors, no antigen is known. The sample comprised naive CXCR3+ CD8+ T cells from blood. Subset here: CD45RO-CCR7+CD27+CD95- naive CD8+ T cells expressing CXCR3 (TNR3+). The source is a human donor in good health. Some clones in this sample may be carry-over from other donors' samples.

This chain uses TRBV12-3 or TRBV12-4 with TRBJ2-2; the D gene TCRdb calls, TRBD2, cannot be checked with no DNA. The CDR3 length is 16 residues. The CDR3 spells CASSPGLTRHTGELFF.

This sequence joins TRBV5-5 and TRBJ1-2; TCRdb selects TRBD1, and the lack of DNA leaves this call unchecked. The CDR3 is 13 residues long. Germline lookup yields CDR1 SGHKS and CDR2 YYEKEE (reference sequence). The CDR3 loop reads CASSRTGNYGYTF. Using reference TRBV5-5 and TRBJ1-2 for the parts outside the CDR3, the full variable domain is DAGVTQSPTHLIKTRGQQVTLRCSPISGHKSVSWYQQVLGQGPQFIFQYYEKEERGRGNFPDRFSARQFPNYSSELNVNALLLGDSALYLCASSRTGNYGYTFGSGTRLTVV.